This T cell receptor (beta chain) was sequenced for a study of blood T cell repertoires in COVID-19. The protocol was immunoSEQ multiplex PCR, while the TCRdb copy is restricted to in-frame clones and leaves out a portion. The table shows fewer than 350,000 clones, with 86% occurring only once. Germline V gene sequence: CDR1 SGHTA, CDR2 FQGNSA. The ends were cut back, 6 bases at V and 2 bases at J, with 14 bases in the middle. The CDR3 has 15 residues. This clonotype was obtained from a woman in her 30s with COVID-19, enrolled during active disease. This rearrangement joins TRBV7-2 to TRBJ2-1; TRBD2 might be the D (6 bases). The sequencing sample was made of peripheral blood. CDR3 region: CASRSRGIPYNEQFF. CDR3 in DNA: TGTGCCAGCAGATCCCGGGGGATCCCCTACAATGAGCAGTTCTTC.